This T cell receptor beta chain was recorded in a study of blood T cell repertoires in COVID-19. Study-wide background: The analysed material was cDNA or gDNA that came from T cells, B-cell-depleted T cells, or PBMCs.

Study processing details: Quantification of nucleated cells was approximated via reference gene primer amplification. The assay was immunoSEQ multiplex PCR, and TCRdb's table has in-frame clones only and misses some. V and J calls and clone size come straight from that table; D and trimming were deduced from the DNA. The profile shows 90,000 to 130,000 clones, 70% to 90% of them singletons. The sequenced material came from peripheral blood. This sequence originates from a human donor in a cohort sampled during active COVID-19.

The CDR3, as DNA: TGTGCCAGCAGCGGGACTAGCGGGGGGGCCCCCGGGGAGCTGTTTTTT. It is translated as CASSGTSGGAPGELFF. The chain joins TRBV25-1 to TRBJ2-2; 16 bases match TRBD2. This CDR3 comprises 16 residues. Looked up from germline, CDR1 is MGHDK and CDR2 is SYGVNS. J gave up 6 bases and V 6 bases, and 4 bases lay outside the gene matches.